A selection of T cell receptor beta chains follows, all from one sample in a study of T-cell memory formation after mild COVID-19. MiXCR, applied by TCRdb to the 5' RACE reads, yields one record per CDR3 protein. The table records roughly 80,000 distinct CDR3 sequences, nearly 25% of them present only once. Material for sequencing was PBMCs or a T cell subset sorted from them (not recorded which). The receptor set was obtained from a man between 18 and 29 years old who had mild COVID-19 (a few samples of this study predate the infection). Cell type and time point are not known. CDR3s include the opening cysteine and the closing phenylalanine or tryptophan. Clone size is stated in some rows and not others, as once, few, many or a class when expanded.

V	size	J	CDR3
TRBV29-1	few	TRBJ2-2	CSVEERGQNTGELFF
TRBV4-3	NA	TRBJ1-1	CASSQDPLTEAFF
TRBV7-9	NA	TRBJ2-7	CASSLVGQGYEQYF
TRBV9	NA	TRBJ2-7	CASSQPSGSYEQYF
TRBV5-1	NA	TRBJ1-1	CASSLVSGPLGTEAFF
TRBV28	many	TRBJ2-7	CASSLGAAGIDEQYF
TRBV11-1	few	TRBJ1-2	CASSVWRGDDLNGYTF
TRBV20-1	NA	TRBJ1-1	CSASERFTSTEAFF
TRBV24-1	few	TRBJ2-2	CATSDWTGNGNTGELFF
TRBV4-3	NA	TRBJ2-5	CASSLDSGETQYF
TRBV12-5	few	TRBJ2-1	CASRLGWNEQFF
TRBV15	few	TRBJ2-2	CATSGAESELFF
TRBV10-3	NA	TRBJ2-7	CAISEVGEQYF
TRBV28	many	TRBJ2-5	CASSSGEGGKKRTQYF
TRBV5-6	NA	TRBJ2-1	CASSHGGGGYNEQFF
TRBV7-6	NA	TRBJ2-3	CASRLTGTVTDTQYF
TRBV9	NA	TRBJ2-7	CASSTSDSYEQYF
TRBV28	few	TRBJ2-3	CASGRVRVTDTQYF
TRBV12-3/TRBV12-4	many	TRBJ2-5	CASRGETSGVSETQYF
TRBV4-2	medium-sized	TRBJ2-5	CASSQGLAQETQYF
TRBV5-5	few	TRBJ2-5	CASSSSLGGMEETQYF
TRBV6-6	NA	TRBJ2-1	CASSFLAGDNEQFF
TRBV6-2/TRBV6-3	once	TRBJ2-1	CASSFPPLAGVLDEQFF
TRBV5-1	NA	TRBJ2-5	CASSLVVRGRETQYF
TRBV9	NA	TRBJ1-4	CASSRGQFTTNEKLFF
TRBV7-2	few	TRBJ1-5	CASSRGGRGYQPQHF
TRBV5-1	NA	TRBJ2-3	CASSARSRPDTQYF
TRBV12-3/TRBV12-4	few	TRBJ2-3	CASRPAEGKYTQYF
TRBV7-6	few	TRBJ2-6	CASSGWGTGANVLTF
TRBV11-2	NA	TRBJ2-1	CASSLDLGGGGEQFF
TRBV9	NA	TRBJ2-3	CASSATFTGTSGAGTDTQYF
TRBV6-5	NA	TRBJ2-3	CASSSTGNTQYF
TRBV9	NA	TRBJ1-5	CASSPGYTANQPQHF
TRBV5-6	NA	TRBJ1-1	CASSLSRGRDEAFF
TRBV5-1	NA	TRBJ1-1	CASSSPATEYAEAFF
TRBV10-1	few	TRBJ2-3	CASSGETGDTQYF
TRBV7-8	NA	TRBJ1-2	CASSPRDNYGYTF
TRBV27	few	TRBJ2-7	CASRTGVEQYF
TRBV4-1	few	TRBJ1-4	CASSQVGGFNEKLFF
TRBV4-1	once	TRBJ2-7	CASRGYYEQYF
TRBV4-1	few	TRBJ2-5	CASSPPHEDQETQYF
TRBV12-3/TRBV12-4	NA	TRBJ2-2	CASSFRDTGELFF
TRBV7-6	NA	TRBJ2-5	CASSITGGQETQYF
TRBV6-5	few	TRBJ2-2	CASSHNPYLGELFF
TRBV9	NA	TRBJ2-3	CASSVATARSTDTQYF
TRBV3-1	NA	TRBJ1-1	CASSPSDKAEAFF
TRBV3-1	few	TRBJ2-2	CASSQTGTTGGELFF
TRBV4-1	NA	TRBJ1-5	CASSQSGQGFVQPQHF
TRBV4-3	NA	TRBJ2-2	CASSLGVAGPPGELFF
TRBV27	few	TRBJ2-1	CASRGGSSYNEQFF
TRBV29-1	NA	TRBJ1-2	CSAWTGANYGYTF
TRBV7-2	NA	TRBJ1-5	CASSLAPGDRTGDQPQHF
TRBV6-2/TRBV6-3	few	TRBJ2-5	CASTQGETQYF